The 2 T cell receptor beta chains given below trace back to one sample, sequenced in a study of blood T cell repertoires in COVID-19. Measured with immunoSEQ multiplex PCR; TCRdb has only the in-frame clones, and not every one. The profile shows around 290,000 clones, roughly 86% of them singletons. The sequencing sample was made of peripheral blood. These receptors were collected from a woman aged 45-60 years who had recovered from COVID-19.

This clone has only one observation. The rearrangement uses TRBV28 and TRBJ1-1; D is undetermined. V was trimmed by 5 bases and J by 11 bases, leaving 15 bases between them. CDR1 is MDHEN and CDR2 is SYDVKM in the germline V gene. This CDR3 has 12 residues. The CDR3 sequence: CASSLWRVGAFF. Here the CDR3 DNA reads TGTGCCAGCAGTCTTTGGAGGGTGGGGGCTTTCTTT.

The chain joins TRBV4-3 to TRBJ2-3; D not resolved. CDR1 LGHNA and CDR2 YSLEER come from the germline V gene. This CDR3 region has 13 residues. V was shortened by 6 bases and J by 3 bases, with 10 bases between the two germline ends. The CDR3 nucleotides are TGCGCCAGCAGTAGGTCCGGGACAGATACGCAGTATTTT. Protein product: CASSRSGTDTQYF.